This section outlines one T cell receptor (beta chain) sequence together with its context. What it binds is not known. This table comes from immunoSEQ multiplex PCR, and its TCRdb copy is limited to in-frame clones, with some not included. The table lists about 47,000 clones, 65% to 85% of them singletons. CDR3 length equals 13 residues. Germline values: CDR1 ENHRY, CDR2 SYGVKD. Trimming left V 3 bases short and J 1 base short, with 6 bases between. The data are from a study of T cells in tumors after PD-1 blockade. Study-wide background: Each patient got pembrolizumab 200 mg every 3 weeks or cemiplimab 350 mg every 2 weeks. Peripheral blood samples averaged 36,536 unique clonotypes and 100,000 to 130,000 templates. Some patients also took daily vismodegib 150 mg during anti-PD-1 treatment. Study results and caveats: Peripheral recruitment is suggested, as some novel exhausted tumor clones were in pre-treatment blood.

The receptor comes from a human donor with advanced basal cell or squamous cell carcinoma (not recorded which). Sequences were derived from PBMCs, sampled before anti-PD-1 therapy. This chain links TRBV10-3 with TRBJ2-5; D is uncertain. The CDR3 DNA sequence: TGTGCCATCAGTGACAGTGGCCAAGAGACCCAGTACTTC. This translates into CAISDSGQETQYF.